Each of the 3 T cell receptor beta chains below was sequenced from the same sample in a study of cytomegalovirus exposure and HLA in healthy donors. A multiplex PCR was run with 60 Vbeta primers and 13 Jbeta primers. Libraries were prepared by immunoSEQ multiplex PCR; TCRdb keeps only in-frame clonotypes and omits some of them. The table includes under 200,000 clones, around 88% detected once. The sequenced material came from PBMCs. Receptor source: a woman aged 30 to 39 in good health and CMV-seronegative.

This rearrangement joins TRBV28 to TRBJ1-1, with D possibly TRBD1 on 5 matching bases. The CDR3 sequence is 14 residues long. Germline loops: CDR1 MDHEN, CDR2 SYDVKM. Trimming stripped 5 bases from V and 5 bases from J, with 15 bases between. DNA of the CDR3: TGTGCCAGCAGTCCGTCGGGGGTATGGACTGAAGCTTTCTTT. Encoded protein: CASSPSGVWTEAFF.

Here the CDR3 DNA reads TGTGCTAGTGGTTTATTTGGTTCAGGGGGAAGGAATACGCAGTATTTT. Its protein product is CASGLFGSGGRNTQYF. The chain joins TRBV12-5 to TRBJ2-3; TRBD1 matches 7 bases. CDR1 and CDR2 (germline): LGHNT, FRNRAP. V dropped 3 bases and J dropped 7; count of bases not matched to a gene: 13. There are 16 residues in the CDR3.

CDR3 amino acids: CASSSEGPEAFF. CDR3 sequence (DNA): TGCGCCAGCAGCTCGGAGGGTCCTGAAGCTTTCTTT. The J gene is TRBJ1-1, the V gene TRBV5-1, with unresolved D. The germline V gene encodes CDR1 SGHRS and CDR2 YFSETQ. This CDR3 is built from 12 residues. Trimming pared 3 bases from V and 6 bases from J, leaving 9 bases between.